This TCR beta chain was captured by sequencing in a study of OX40 agonist ivuxolimab in advanced cancers. The wider study: Prior anti-PD-1, anti-PD-L1 or anti-CTLA-4 therapy was allowed; approximately 40% had some. The study reported partial responses in three patients: one hepatocellular carcinoma, two cutaneous melanoma.

V lost 3 bases and J lost 4, with 15 bases in between. Germline V gene data show CDR1 as LGHNA and CDR2 as YSLEER. CDR3 length: 15 residues. Exclusion applied to patients with autoimmune disease history or systemic immunosuppression. Sequenced by immunoSEQ multiplex PCR; TCRdb stores in-frame clones only, minus some. The sample has about 11,000 clones; roughly 82% are singletons. Sample: CD4+ or CD8+ T cells sorted from blood, taken in a trial of the OX40 agonist ivuxolimab. The chain combines TRBV4-3 with TRBJ1-1; tentative D call: TRBD1 (5 bases). The clonotype was recovered from an adult with an advanced solid tumor such as melanoma, head and neck, liver or kidney cancer. The CDR3 bases are TGCGCCAGCAGCCAGGGGACGGGGGTTATCACTGAAGCTTTCTTT. Translation gives CASSQGTGVITEAFF.